This entry is about one TCR beta chain. TCRdb's copy holds only in-frame clones and misses some; the assay was immunoSEQ multiplex PCR. In the table there are roughly 220,000 clones, around 89% of which are singletons. All exposed participants met a person with COVID-19 within 2 weeks before entering the study. This entry belongs to a study of blood T cell repertoires in COVID-19. For the study at large: Samples taken during acute and convalescent COVID-19 were collected in the United States, Italy and Spain.

The trim removed 5 bases at V and 5 bases at J, leaving 8 bases unmatched. The germline gives CDR1 SGHRS, CDR2 YFSETQ. The length of the CDR3 is 15 residues. The sample consisted of PBMCs or T cells enriched from blood (not recorded which). The chain couples TRBV5-1 to TRBJ2-1; 9 bases match TRBD1. This sequence originates from a man in his thirties or forties who had been exposed to COVID-19. The chain's CDR3 is CASSPQGAKDNEQFF. The CDR3 DNA reads as TGCGCCAGCAGTCCACAGGGGGCGAAGGACAATGAGCAGTTCTTC.